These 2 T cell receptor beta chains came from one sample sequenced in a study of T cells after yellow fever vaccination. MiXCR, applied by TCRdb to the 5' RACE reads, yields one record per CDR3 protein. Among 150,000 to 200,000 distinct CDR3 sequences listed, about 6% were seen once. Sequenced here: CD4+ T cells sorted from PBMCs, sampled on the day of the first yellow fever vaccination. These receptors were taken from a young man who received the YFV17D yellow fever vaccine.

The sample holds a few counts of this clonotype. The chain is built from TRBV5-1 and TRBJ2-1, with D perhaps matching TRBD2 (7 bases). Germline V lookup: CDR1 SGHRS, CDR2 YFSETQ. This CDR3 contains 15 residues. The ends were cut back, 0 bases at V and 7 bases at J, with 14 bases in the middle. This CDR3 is CASSLGGGRVNEQFF. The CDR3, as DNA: TGCGCCAGCAGCTTGGGGGGGGGCCGGGTAAATGAGCAGTTCTTC.

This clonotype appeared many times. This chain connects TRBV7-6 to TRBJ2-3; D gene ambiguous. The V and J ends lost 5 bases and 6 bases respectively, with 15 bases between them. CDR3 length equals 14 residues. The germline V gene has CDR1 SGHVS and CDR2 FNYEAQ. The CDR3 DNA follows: TGTGCCAGCAGCCCTCGAGCACTTGGGGATACGCAGTATTTT. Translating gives CASSPRALGDTQYF.